The rows below give T cell receptor beta chains drawn from one sample of a study of blood T cells in healthy people across ages. One entry per CDR3 protein, called by TCRdb with MiXCR from the 5' RACE reads. The sample holds 800,000 to 950,000 distinct CDR3 sequences; almost 30% are singletons and the top ten take roughly 10%. These sequences were also reported in another study, on T cells of mothers and their children.

The sequenced sample was blood. These receptor sequences come from a woman in her forties in good health. Both conserved end residues are part of each CDR3. D genes are given only for firm matches. Clone size is given for some rows only: seen once, a few or many times, or a class if the clone is expanded.

abundance,d_gene,j_gene,v_gene,CDR3aa,CDR3nt
.,.,TRBJ2-3,TRBV7-9,CASRRDLRTDTRYF,TGTGCCAGCAGGCGGGACCTCCGCACAGATACGCGGTATTTT
few,.,TRBJ2-1,TRBV18,CASSLEKARGNEQFF,TGTGCCAGCTCACTAGAAAAGGCTAGAGGGAATGAGCAGTTCTTC
.,TRBD1,TRBJ1-5,TRBV12-3/TRBV12-4,CASSSRWTGRLGDSNQPQHF,TGTGCCAGCAGTTCCCGCTGGACAGGGAGGTTGGGGGATAGCAATCAGCCCCAGCATTTT
many,.,TRBJ2-7,TRBV11-2,CASSSEGQLPSREQYF,TGTGCCAGCAGCTCGGAGGGACAGTTACCTTCTAGGGAGCAGTACTTC
many,.,TRBJ2-3,TRBV7-7,CASSLGGITDTQYF,TGTGCTAGCAGCTTGGGTGGTATCACAGATACGCAGTATTTT
.,.,TRBJ2-3,TRBV7-3,CASSLTGGPTRGSQYF,TGTGCCAGCAGCTTAACTGGGGGCCCTACCCGAGGGTCGCAGTATTTT
many,TRBD1,TRBJ2-1,TRBV9,CASSVANRGFDNEQFF,TGTGCCAGCAGCGTAGCTAACAGGGGTTTCGACAATGAGCAGTTCTTC
few,TRBD1,TRBJ1-5,TRBV7-2,CASSSDRSSNQPQHF,TGTGCCAGCAGCTCGGACAGGTCGAGCAATCAGCCCCAGCATTTT
many,.,TRBJ2-3,TRBV9,CASSVVAGTTDTQYF,TGTGCCAGCAGCGTAGTGGCAGGAACCACAGATACGCAGTATTTT
.,.,TRBJ1-2,TRBV20-1,CSARAGSHGYTF,TGCAGTGCTAGGGCAGGGTCCCATGGCTACACCTTC
many,.,TRBJ2-7,TRBV15,CATSREAGYEQYF,TGTGCCACCAGCAGAGAGGCGGGGTACGAGCAGTACTTC
many,.,TRBJ1-2,TRBV20-1,CSARPWTDAMRYTF,TGCAGTGCTCGCCCATGGACTGATGCTATGCGCTACACCTTC
.,TRBD2,TRBJ2-1,TRBV4-1,CASSLSTSGEYEQFF,TGCGCCAGCAGCCTCTCGACTAGCGGGGAGTATGAGCAGTTCTTC
.,.,TRBJ2-1,TRBV7-2,CASSLAGTSNEQFF,TGTGCCAGCAGCTTAGCTGGTACTTCCAATGAGCAGTTCTTC
few,.,TRBJ2-3,TRBV10-3,CAISVSLAEGTDTQYF,TGTGCCATCAGTGTTAGCCTAGCCGAGGGCACAGATACGCAGTATTTT
few,.,TRBJ2-7,TRBV28,CASTKTVLREQYF,TGTGCCAGCACTAAAACGGTTTTACGCGAGCAGTACTTC
many,.,TRBJ2-5,TRBV4-1,CASSYIPGQETQYF,TGCGCCAGCAGTTATATCCCAGGGCAAGAGACCCAGTACTTC
few,.,TRBJ2-2,TRBV4-1,CASSQDEGSLWTGELFF,TGCGCCAGCAGCCAAGATGAGGGCAGTTTGTGGACCGGGGAGCTGTTTTTT
few,TRBD1,TRBJ2-7,TRBV5-1,CASSPDRRHEQYF,TGCGCCAGCAGCCCGGACAGGAGGCACGAGCAGTACTTC
.,.,TRBJ1-1,TRBV4-1,CASSLGTEMNTEAFF,TGCGCCAGCAGCCTCGGGACGGAAATGAACACTGAAGCTTTCTTT
few,.,TRBJ1-5,TRBV20-1,CSARDRLGEGGNQPQHF,TGCAGTGCTAGAGACAGACTGGGAGAGGGTGGCAATCAGCCCCAGCATTTT